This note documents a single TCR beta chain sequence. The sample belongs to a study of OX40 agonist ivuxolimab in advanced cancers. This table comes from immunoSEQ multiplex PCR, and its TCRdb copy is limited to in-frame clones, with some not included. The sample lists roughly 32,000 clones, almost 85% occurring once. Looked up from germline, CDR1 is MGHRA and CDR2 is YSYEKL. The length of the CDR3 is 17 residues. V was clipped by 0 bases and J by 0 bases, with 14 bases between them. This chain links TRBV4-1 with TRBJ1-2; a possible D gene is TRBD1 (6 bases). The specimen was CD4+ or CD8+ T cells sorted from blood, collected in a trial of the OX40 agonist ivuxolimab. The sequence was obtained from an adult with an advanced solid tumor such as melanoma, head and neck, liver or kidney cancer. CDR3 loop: CASSQDSLNRANYGYTF. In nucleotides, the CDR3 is TGCGCCAGCAGCCAAGACTCTCTGAACAGGGCTAACTATGGCTACACCTTC.